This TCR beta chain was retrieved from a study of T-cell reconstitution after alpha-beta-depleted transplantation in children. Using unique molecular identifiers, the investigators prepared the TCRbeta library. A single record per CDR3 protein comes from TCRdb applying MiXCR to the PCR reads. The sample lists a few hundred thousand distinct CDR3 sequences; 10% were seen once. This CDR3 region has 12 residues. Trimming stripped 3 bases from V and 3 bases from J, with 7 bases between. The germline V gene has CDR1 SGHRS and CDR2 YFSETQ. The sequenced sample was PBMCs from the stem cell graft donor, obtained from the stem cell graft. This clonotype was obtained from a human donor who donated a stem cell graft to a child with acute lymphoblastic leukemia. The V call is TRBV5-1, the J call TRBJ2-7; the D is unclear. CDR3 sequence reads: CASSSPNYEQYF. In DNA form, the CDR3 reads TGCGCCAGCAGCTCCCCTAACTACGAGCAGTACTTC.